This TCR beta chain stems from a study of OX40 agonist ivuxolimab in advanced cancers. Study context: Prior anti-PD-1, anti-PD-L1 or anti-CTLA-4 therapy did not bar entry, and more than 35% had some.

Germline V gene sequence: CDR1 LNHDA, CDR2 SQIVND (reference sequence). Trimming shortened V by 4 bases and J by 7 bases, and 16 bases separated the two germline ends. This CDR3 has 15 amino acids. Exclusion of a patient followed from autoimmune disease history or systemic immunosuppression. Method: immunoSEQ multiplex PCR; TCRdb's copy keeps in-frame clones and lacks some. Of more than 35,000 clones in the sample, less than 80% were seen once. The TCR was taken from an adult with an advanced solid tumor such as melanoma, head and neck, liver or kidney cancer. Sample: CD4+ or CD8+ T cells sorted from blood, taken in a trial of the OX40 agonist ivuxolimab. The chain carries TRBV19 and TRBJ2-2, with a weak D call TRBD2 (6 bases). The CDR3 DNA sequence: TGTGCCAGTAGTAGGAGGGTAGATATCAGCGGGGAGCTGTTTTTT. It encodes CASSRRVDISGELFF.